The 17 T cell receptor beta chains presented below share a single source sample, sequenced in a study of blood T cell repertoires in COVID-19. Some clones are missing from TCRdb's copy, which holds only in-frame ones; the method was immunoSEQ multiplex PCR. This table holds around 100,000 clones, about 91% found once. Sequencing was performed on peripheral blood. Receptor source: a human donor in a cohort sampled during active COVID-19.

The chain recombines TRBV19 with TRBJ2-2; 9 positions agree with TRBD2. Per germline, CDR1 LNHDA and CDR2 SQIVND (reference sequence). This CDR3 contains 15 residues. With V trimmed by 6 bases and J by 5 bases, 7 bases remained unmatched. CDR3 DNA: TGTGCCAGTAGCACACCGGGACTAGCAACCGGGGAGCTGTTTTTT. It is translated as CASSTPGLATGELFF.

The gene calls are TRBV9 and TRBJ1-5, with D perhaps TRBD1 (6 bases). The CDR3 is 15 residues long. V dropped 2 bases and J dropped 0 bases, with 9 bases sitting between them. From germline, CDR1 is SGDLS and CDR2 YYNGEE. CDR3 sequence (DNA): TGTGCCAGCAGCGTGGACAGCACTAGCAATCAGCCCCAGCATTTT. Translated, it gives CASSVDSTSNQPQHF.

This clone has more than one count but fewer than ten. The CDR3 bases are TGTGCCAGCAGGCTGGGACAGGGCTTTGAAAAACTGTTTTTT. Translation gives CASRLGQGFEKLFF. V and J are TRBV28 and TRBJ1-4, with 9 nucleotides matching TRBD1. With V trimmed by 6 bases and J by 7 bases, 6 bases remained unmatched. The CDR3 runs 14 residues. Germline-derived CDR1 and CDR2 are MDHEN and SYDVKM.

V gene TRBV5-5 combines with J gene TRBJ1-2; 9 bases fit TRBD1. V dropped 4 bases and J dropped 7; count of bases not matched to a gene: 2. CDR3 size: 12 residues. The V gene's germline CDR1 is SGHKS and CDR2 YYEKEE (reference sequence). CDR3 nucleotide sequence: TGTGCCAGCAGCGTGGACAGGGGTGGCTACACCTTC. Amino acids: CASSVDRGGYTF.

The chain links TRBV28 to TRBJ1-2; 8 bases agree with TRBD1. This CDR3 is built from 16 residues. V lost 3 bases to trimming and J lost 6 bases; unmatched junction nucleotides: 12. Germline CDR1 reads MDHEN; CDR2 reads SYDVKM. For the CDR3, the DNA is TGTGCCAGCAGTTTGCTTCCTCTGACAGGGGATGATGGCTACACCTTC. Protein product: CASSLLPLTGDDGYTF.

In its sample, this clone was seen many times. This chain connects TRBV28 to TRBJ1-5; D not certain. CDR1 MDHEN and CDR2 SYDVKM come from the germline V gene. This CDR3 has 14 amino acids. Between the trimmed V and J ends, which lost 2 bases and 15 bases, there was a span of 20 bases. The CDR3 DNA follows: TGTGCCAGCAGTTTACCCCTTGGACTACCGGCGGGGCATTTT. Translation: CASSLPLGLPAGHF.

This rearrangement joins TRBV5-4 to TRBJ2-1; TRBD2 aligns across 10 bases. After removal of 2 bases from V and 2 bases from J, the junction contained 13 bases not matched to a gene. CDR3 length: 19 residues. Germline V gene data show CDR1 as SGHNT and CDR2 as YYREEE (reference sequence). CDR3 region: CASSLKVLAGRGAYNEQFF. CDR3 in DNA: TGTGCCAGCAGCTTAAAAGTACTAGCGGGACGTGGCGCCTACAATGAGCAGTTCTTC.

V gene TRBV5-1 combines with J gene TRBJ2-5; 7 bases match TRBD1. The V and J ends lost 4 bases and 5 bases, in that order; junction bases with no gene match: 11. The germline V gene encodes CDR1 SGHRS and CDR2 YFSETQ. There are 15 residues in the CDR3. CDR3 sequence (DNA): TGCGCCAGCAGCACTGACACAGGGGAGTGGGAGACCCAGTACTTC. Its translation: CASSTDTGEWETQYF.

V is TRBV7-3 and J is TRBJ2-5; 8 nucleotides line up with TRBD2. Trimming at V came to 4 bases and at J to 9 bases, leaving 13 bases not matched to a gene. The CDR3 totals 15 residues. CDR1 is SGHTA, CDR2 FQGTGA, per germline. The CDR3 sequence: CASSSHGGAASSQYF. The CDR3 DNA is TGTGCCAGCAGCTCTCACGGGGGGGCCGCTTCGTCCCAGTACTTC.

The J gene is TRBJ2-7, the V gene TRBV5-4, with D possibly matching TRBD1 (5 bases). The V end was cut by 4 bases, the J end by 4 bases, with 9 bases between. This CDR3 has 12 residues. In germline, CDR1 is SGHNT, CDR2 YYREEE (reference sequence). The CDR3 bases are TGTGCCAGCAGCCCCCAGGGTTACGAGCAGTACTTC. As protein: CASSPQGYEQYF.

The rearrangement uses TRBV29-1 and TRBJ1-2, with a tentative D call TRBD1 (5 bases). CDR1 SQVTM and CDR2 ANQGSEA come from the germline V gene. Trimming stripped 8 bases from V and 5 bases from J, with 15 bases between. The CDR3 consists of 12 residues. The CDR3 DNA follows: TGCAGCTTCGAGGCAGGGATTTATGGCTACACCTTC. It yields the protein CSFEAGIYGYTF.

The chain employs TRBV28 and TRBJ1-5; no clear D. The V end lost 3 bases, the J end lost 10 bases, and 19 bases lay between the germline ends. This CDR3 is built from 15 residues. CDR1 is MDHEN and CDR2 is SYDVKM in the germline V gene. The CDR3 DNA follows: TGTGCCAGCAGTTTGGTCGCGGAGGGCTATACTCCCCAGCATTTT. Residues: CASSLVAEGYTPQHF.

The genes are TRBV30 and TRBJ1-5, with 7 positions matching TRBD1. V lost 6 bases and J lost 9; bases outside the gene matches: 14. The CDR3 runs to 14 residues. CDR1 and CDR2 from the germline V gene are GTSNPN and SVGIG (reference sequence). This CDR3 is CACSYWGDSGPQHF. The CDR3 DNA reads TGTGCCTGTTCCTACTGGGGGGACAGCGGGCCCCAGCATTTT. The complete variable domain, with remaining parts taken from reference TRBV30 and TRBJ1-5, reads SQTIHQWPATLVQPVGSPLSLECTVEGTSNPNLYWYRQAAGRGLQLLFYSVGIGQISSEVPQNLSASRPQDRQFILSSKKLLLSDSGFYLCACSYWGDSGPQHFGDGTRLSIL.

The chain uses TRBV5-5 and TRBJ2-2, with TRBD2 identical over 9 bases. The V and J ends lost 0 bases and 6 bases, in that order; junction bases with no gene match: 12. This CDR3 has 18 amino acids. The germline gives CDR1 SGHKS, CDR2 YYEKEE (reference sequence). CDR3 DNA: TGTGCCAGCAGCTTGGTAACTGCGCGGGGGGGCGAGGCCGGGGAGCTGTTTTTT. Translating gives CASSLVTARGGEAGELFF.

This chain links TRBV19 with TRBJ1-2; a possible D gene is TRBD1 (5 bases). CDR1 is LNHDA, CDR2 SQIVND, per germline (reference sequence). V lost 8 bases, J lost 4 bases, and 8 bases lay in between. This CDR3 has 11 amino acids. CDR3 bases: TGTGCCAGTCGACAGCTCTATGGCTACACCTTC. This translates into CASRQLYGYTF.

The genes are TRBV10-3 and TRBJ2-2, with 8 bases fitting TRBD2. From germline, CDR1 is ENHRY and CDR2 SYGVKD. V lost 6 bases and J lost 3; bases outside the gene matches: 3. This CDR3 region has 14 residues. CDR3 DNA sequence: TGTGCCATCAGAGCGGGAGTGTACACCGGGGAGCTGTTTTTT. Protein sequence: CAIRAGVYTGELFF.

The chain combines TRBV9 with TRBJ2-5; 12 bases align to TRBD2. Germline CDR1 SGDLS, CDR2 YYNGEE. The CDR3 covers 15 residues. J gave up 5 bases and V 2 bases, and 4 bases lay outside the gene matches. Here the CDR3 reads CASSVLAGGPETQYF. CDR3 nucleotide sequence: TGTGCCAGCAGCGTGCTAGCGGGGGGGCCGGAGACCCAGTACTTC.